This T cell receptor beta chain was observed in a study of cytomegalovirus exposure and HLA in healthy donors. Sequencing used immunoSEQ multiplex PCR; TCRdb keeps in-frame clones, though not all of them. This sample has some 150,000 clones; around 90% occur once, and the top ten carry about 3.1%. Germline CDR1 and CDR2: KGHSH and LQKENI. J gave up 6 bases and V 3 bases, and 5 bases lay outside the gene matches. The CDR3 has 14 residues. This clone was seen a single time. Sequenced material: PBMCs. The origin of this receptor is a woman aged 18-29 years in good health and CMV-seropositive. This chain joins TRBV18 and TRBJ2-1, with TRBD1 matching over 7 bases. The CDR3 nucleotides are TGTGCCAGCTCACCGAGGGGGCTTCGCAATGAGCAGTTCTTC. Protein: CASSPRGLRNEQFF.